Presented here are 16 T cell receptor beta chains from one specimen sequenced in a study of cytomegalovirus exposure and HLA in healthy donors (dated by TCRdb to about 2017). Receptor amplification or capture employed the immunoSEQ multiplex PCR assay. The multiplex PCR relied on a mix of 60 forward primers for TCR Vbeta segments and 13 reverse primers for TCR Jbeta segments. TCRdb mirrors the immuneACCESS table, restricted to in-frame sequences. Some clones are absent from its copies; in checked studies, under half trace to an unresolved V gene, and the reason for the others is unknown. Here the sample has 200,000 to 250,000 clones; roughly 83% occur a single time. The ten top clones hold 1.1% to 1.5% of the sample. The sequenced sample consisted of PBMCs. These receptors all come from a girl between 10 and 17 years old in good health and CMV-seronegative.

This chain joins TRBV14 and TRBJ2-3, with 10 bases aligning to TRBD2. The J segment lost 2 bases and the V segment lost 1 base, leaving 9 bases of the junction unmatched. The CDR3 extends over 18 amino acids. The germline CDR1 and CDR2 sequences are SGHDN and FVKESK. In nucleotides, the CDR3 is TGTGCCAGCAGCCAAGGGGAACTAGCGGGAAGTTCCACAGATACGCAGTATTTT. This translates into CASSQGELAGSSTDTQYF.

The rearrangement uses TRBV13 and TRBJ1-6, with TRBD1 identical over 7 bases. Per the germline V gene, CDR1 is PRHDT and CDR2 is FYEKMQ (reference sequence). This CDR3 has 17 residues. Losses at the gene ends were 5 bases for V and 3 bases for J; bases not matched to a gene: 10. The CDR3, as DNA: TGTGCCAGCAGCGAAGCGACAGGGTCCTTCTATAATTCACCCCTCCACTTT. This translates into CASSEATGSFYNSPLHF.

The chain has TRBV10-3 and TRBJ2-1; 12 bases line up with TRBD2. The length of the CDR3 is 14 residues. Germline assignment: CDR1 ENHRY and CDR2 SYGVKD. V lost 6 bases to trimming and J lost 6 bases; unmatched junction nucleotides: 3. The CDR3 DNA sequence: TGTGCCATCAGGCCGGGACTAGCGGGCAATGAGCAGTTCTTC. It translates to CAIRPGLAGNEQFF.

This chain links TRBV18 with TRBJ1-1; D not resolved. This CDR3 contains 15 residues. V lost 5 bases and J 0 bases, leaving 13 bases between the germline ends. Germline CDR1 reads KGHSH; CDR2 reads LQKENI. In DNA form, the CDR3 reads TGTGCCAGCTCATCCGGGATCTTTCTGAACACTGAAGCTTTCTTT. Translated: CASSSGIFLNTEAFF.

The CDR3 reads CASSQDLLLGGNTEAFF. DNA of the CDR3: TGCGCCAGCAGCCAGGACCTATTACTAGGTGGGAACACTGAAGCTTTCTTT. The chain carries TRBV4-3 and TRBJ1-1, with D unclear. From germline, CDR1 is LGHNA and CDR2 YSLEER. V lost 3 bases and J lost 1, with 18 bases in between. This CDR3 spans 17 amino acids.

J is TRBJ1-5 and V is TRBV7-8; D might be TRBD1 (6 bases). Germline-derived CDR1 and CDR2 are SGHVS and FQNEAQ. Trimming stripped 4 bases from V and 0 bases from J, with 16 bases between. The CDR3 runs to 17 residues. The CDR3 sequence: CASSWDTHDYSNQPQHF. DNA of the CDR3: TGTGCCAGCAGCTGGGACACCCACGATTATAGCAATCAGCCCCAGCATTTT.

This sequence joins TRBV21-1 and TRBJ1-6; the D call TRBD1 from the table was never checked on the DNA. TRBV21-1 is a known pseudogene. The CDR3 is 16 residues long. The CDR3 is CASSGRTVAINSPLHF. The CDR3 region has the DNA TGTGCCAGCAGCGGCCGGACAGTCGCGATCAATTCACCCCTCCACTTT.

This clone was counted only a few times. The chain recombines TRBV7-3 with TRBJ2-7; D may be TRBD1 (8 bases). Germline lookup yields CDR1 SGHTA and CDR2 FQGTGA. V was shortened by 5 bases and J by 3 bases, with 17 bases between the two germline ends. This CDR3 has 15 residues. The CDR3 sequence: CASSLQGGAGYEQYF. The CDR3 bases are TGTGCCAGCAGCCTACAGGGGGGGGCAGGCTACGAGCAGTACTTC.

This sequence joins TRBV18 and TRBJ2-7; TRBD1 might be the D (6 bases). This CDR3 has 13 amino acids. Germline-derived CDR1 and CDR2 are KGHSH and LQKENI. Trimming removed 3 bases from V and 4 bases from J, with 10 bases in between. The CDR3: CASSPGHLYEQYF. As DNA, the CDR3 is TGTGCCAGCTCACCGGGACACCTATACGAGCAGTACTTC.

The chain joins TRBV2 to TRBJ1-5; TRBD1 agrees at 10 bases. The length of the CDR3 is 18 residues. Germline trimming cut 7 bases from V and 7 bases from J; bases unmatched to any gene: 19. CDR1 is SNHLY, CDR2 FYNNEI, per germline. This chain's CDR3 is CASTTTGTGAASGQPQHF. CDR3 bases: TGTGCCAGCACCACGACAGGGACAGGGGCCGCTTCGGGGCAGCCCCAGCATTTT. The complete variable domain, with remaining parts taken from reference TRBV2 and TRBJ1-5, reads EPEVTQTPSHQVTQMGQEVILRCVPISNHLYFYWYRQILGQKVEFLVSFYNNEISEKSEIFDDQFSVERPDGSNFTLKIRSTKLEDSAMYFCASTTTGTGAASGQPQHFGDGTRLSIL.

The chain employs TRBV27 and TRBJ2-3, with D perhaps matching TRBD2 (6 bases). Trimming removed 1 base from V and 5 bases from J, with 16 bases in between. The length of the CDR3 is 16 residues. Germline values: CDR1 MNHEY, CDR2 SMNVEV (reference sequence). The CDR3 coding sequence is TGTGCCAGCAGTTTATATATGCCGGGGGATGGAGATACGCAGTATTTT. Its translation is CASSLYMPGDGDTQYF.

V usage is TRBV6-7 and J usage is TRBJ1-1, with D possibly being TRBD1 (6 bases). TRBV6-7 is labeled an ORF, and its function is uncertain. V dropped 0 bases and J dropped 7 bases, with 21 bases sitting between them. The length of the CDR3 is 17 residues. CDR3: CASSYSWTVPPPNEAFF. The CDR3 DNA sequence: TGTGCCAGCAGTTACTCCTGGACAGTCCCCCCCCCGAATGAAGCTTTCTTT.

This chain joins TRBV6-5 and TRBJ1-4, with D possibly matching TRBD1 (6 bases). The germline V gene encodes CDR1 MNHEY and CDR2 SVGAGI. V shed 6 bases and J shed 8 bases, with 16 bases lying between them. The CDR3 is 14 amino acids. The CDR3: CASSDPGQREKLFF. CDR3 DNA: TGTGCCAGCAGCGATCCGGGACAACGAGAAAAACTGTTTTTT.

The chain is built from TRBV19 and TRBJ2-3; 7 bases agree with TRBD2. CDR1 is LNHDA, CDR2 SQIVND, per germline (reference sequence). V dropped 7 bases and J dropped 2; count of bases not matched to a gene: 12. CDR3 size: 16 residues. The CDR3 protein is CASTDGTTYNTDTQYF. CDR3 DNA: TGTGCCAGTACCGACGGGACTACCTACAACACAGATACGCAGTATTTT.

This clone came up once. The rearrangement links TRBV5-1 to TRBJ2-5, with 7 bases that match TRBD1. The better agreement between TRBJ2-7 and the DNA end casts doubt on the J call. Germline-derived CDR1 and CDR2 are SGHRS and YFSETQ. The CDR3 contains 16 residues. The CDR3 coding sequence is TGCGCCAGCAGCTTGGGCGACAGGGTGTATAGGAACGAGCAGTACTTC. Protein product: CASSLGDRVYRNEQYF.

The chain is built from TRBV19 and TRBJ1-6; D unresolved. This CDR3 has 18 amino acids. The germline V gene has CDR1 LNHDA and CDR2 SQIVND (reference sequence). V gave up 3 bases and J gave up 0 bases, with 15 bases separating them. The CDR3 reads CASSIDPDLSSYNSPLHF. The CDR3, as DNA: TGTGCCAGTAGTATTGATCCGGACTTGAGCTCCTATAATTCACCCCTCCACTTT.